The T cell receptor (beta chain) described here comes from a study of blood T cell repertoires in COVID-19. On the study more broadly: The samples span acute and convalescent COVID-19 from the United States, Italy and Spain. T cells, B-cell-depleted T cells, or PBMCs supplied cDNA or gDNA.

Researchers sorted participants into cohorts using their self-reported clinical history. Germline CDR1 reads MGHRA; CDR2 reads YSYEKL. The ends lost 2 bases at V and 4 bases at J; junction bases unmatched: 9. The CDR3 has 17 residues. In the original processing: Amplified reference gene primers provided the basis for estimating nucleated cell counts. Sequenced by immunoSEQ multiplex PCR; TCRdb stores in-frame clones only, minus some. For V, J and clone size, that table is used; D and trimming come from the DNA. The sample comprises around 230,000 clones, approximately 89% of which are singletons, and about 4% rests with the top ten.

Sequencing was performed on PBMCs or T cells enriched from blood (not recorded which). The TCR originated in a woman in her twenties or thirties with acute COVID-19. This chain connects TRBV4-1 to TRBJ2-7, with 12 bases aligning to TRBD2. CDR3 coding DNA: TGCGCCAGCAGCCAACTCCCAGGTCTAGCGGGGGGGTACGAGCAGTACTTC. This codes for CASSQLPGLAGGYEQYF.